These T cell receptor beta chains were read from a single sample in a study of HIV-infected patients and healthy controls. TCRdb passed the 5' RACE reads through MiXCR, listing each CDR3 protein once. This sample yields around 58,000 distinct CDR3 sequences, of which approximately 21% are seen a single time; around 1.4% belongs to the top ten. Sequencing was carried out using CD4+ T cells from blood. Every receptor here comes from a human donor in good health. Each CDR3 is given without its conserved first and last residue.

v_call cdr3_aa
TRBV7-2 ASSLGAGVPYEQY
TRBV19 ASSISPPGETQY
TRBV2 ASSWGTGRGMNTEAF
TRBV20-1 SARAGGYAGNTIY
TRBV28 ASSVQGTSADTQY
TRBV7-2 ASSLGGTGAYEQY
TRBV18 ASSLGDPYNSPLH
TRBV29-1 SVARSGMGGTDTQY
TRBV6-6 ASSSGPVTQY
TRBV7-2 ASSSRTARTQY
TRBV7-3 ASSPTGGQMFGGYT
TRBV19 ASSHRPSNQPQH
TRBV29-1 SATTRTHSVAHEQF
TRBV29-1 SGSPKGGYNEQF
TRBV25-1 ASSEEEVYNEQF
TRBV30 AWSVRGGQPQH
TRBV10-3 AIRGTGSGNTIY
TRBV9 ASSVALSGSRRDEQF
TRBV9 ASSVGPGDNSPLH
TRBV5-4 ASSTRDSSYEQY
TRBV2 ASSFSGSRTDTQY
TRBV3-1 ASSQDGSGSGNTIY
TRBV6-5 ASSVSRALETTGELF
TRBV7-9 ASSLARTGQQKETQY
TRBV19 ASSIPRVGDTQY
TRBV18 ASSPTYTGTEAF
TRBV6-2/TRBV6-3 ASSYSGRETDTQY
TRBV4-3 ASSSGTGPEGTEAF
TRBV29-1 SVDDGFQGHYGYT
TRBV20-1 SARPGTGVAEQY
TRBV29-1 SVDLAGDTQY
TRBV2 ASSERQGRTGELF
TRBV6-5 ASSLTGRNYGYT
TRBV29-1 STRTGMNTEAF
TRBV18 ASSATGADTEAF
TRBV20-1 SAPLRDTNEQY
TRBV28 ASSRTAGGTYEQY
TRBV19 ASSLRGTSENNEQF
TRBV28 ASSSQRSSYNSPLH
TRBV7-2 ASSLAGRNTEAF
TRBV25-1 ASSETNNEQF
TRBV27 ASSLFGTGEAF
TRBV4-2 ASSFTPSESSDTQY
TRBV7-9 ASSLGTDTGELF
TRBV20-1 STGNTDTQY
TRBV29-1 SVARQGSGELF
TRBV6-1 ASRAPGGAYNEQF
TRBV20-1 SARVPGRGEKLF
TRBV20-1 SARPNTHQETQY
TRBV12-3/TRBV12-4 ASSLGGLAGADTQY
TRBV20-1 SATLAGTDTQY
TRBV7-9 ASSLSVDGGYGYT
TRBV5-6 ASALMGMNTEAF
TRBV7-2 ASSPRNSAGETQY
TRBV5-1 ASSLGQGAEQY
TRBV24-1 ATAGTETYEQY